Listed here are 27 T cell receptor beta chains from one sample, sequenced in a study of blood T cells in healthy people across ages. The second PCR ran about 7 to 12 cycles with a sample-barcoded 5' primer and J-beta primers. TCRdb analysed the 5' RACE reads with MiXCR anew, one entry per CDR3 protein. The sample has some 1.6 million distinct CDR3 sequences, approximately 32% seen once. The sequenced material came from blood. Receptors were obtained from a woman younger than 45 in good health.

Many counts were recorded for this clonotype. The CDR3 sequence is CASSLDQTYEQYF. CDR3 DNA: TGCGCCAGCAGCCTGGACCAGACCTACGAGCAGTACTTC. The chain employs TRBV5-1 and TRBJ2-7; D remains ambiguous. Looked up from germline, CDR1 is SGHRS and CDR2 is YFSETQ. The CDR3 is 13 residues long. V was pared by 4 bases and J by 2 bases, with 10 bases between.

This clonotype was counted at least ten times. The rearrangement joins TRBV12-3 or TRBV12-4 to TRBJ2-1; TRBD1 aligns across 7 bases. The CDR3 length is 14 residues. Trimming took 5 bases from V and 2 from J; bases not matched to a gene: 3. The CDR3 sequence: CASSRTGTYNEQFF. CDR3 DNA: TGTGCCAGCAGTAGGACAGGAACCTACAATGAGCAGTTCTTC.

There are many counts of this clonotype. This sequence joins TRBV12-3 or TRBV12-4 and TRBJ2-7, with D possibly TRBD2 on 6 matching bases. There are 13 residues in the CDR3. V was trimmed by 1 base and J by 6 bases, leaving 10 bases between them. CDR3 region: CASSLGLATEQYF. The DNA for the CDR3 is TGTGCCAGCAGTTTAGGGCTAGCGACCGAGCAGTACTTC.

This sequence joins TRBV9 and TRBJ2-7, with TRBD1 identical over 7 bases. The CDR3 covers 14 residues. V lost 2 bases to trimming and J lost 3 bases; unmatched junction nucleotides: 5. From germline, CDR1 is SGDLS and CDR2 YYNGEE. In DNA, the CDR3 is TGTGCCAGCAGCGTCTCGGGACAGATCTACGAGCAGTACTTC. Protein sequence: CASSVSGQIYEQYF.

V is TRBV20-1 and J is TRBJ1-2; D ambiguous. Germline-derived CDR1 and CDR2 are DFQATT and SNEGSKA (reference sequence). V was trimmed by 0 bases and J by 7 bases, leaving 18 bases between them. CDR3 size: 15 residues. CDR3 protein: CSARDPRRSSAGYTF. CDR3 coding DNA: TGCAGTGCTAGAGACCCACGGAGGAGTTCGGCTGGCTACACCTTC.

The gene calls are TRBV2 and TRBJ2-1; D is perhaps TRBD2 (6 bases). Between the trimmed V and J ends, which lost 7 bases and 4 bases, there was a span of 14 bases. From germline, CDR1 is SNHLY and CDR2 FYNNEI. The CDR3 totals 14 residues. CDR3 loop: CASTARGSYNEQFF. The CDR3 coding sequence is TGTGCCAGCACCGCCCGGGGGTCTTACAATGAGCAGTTCTTC.

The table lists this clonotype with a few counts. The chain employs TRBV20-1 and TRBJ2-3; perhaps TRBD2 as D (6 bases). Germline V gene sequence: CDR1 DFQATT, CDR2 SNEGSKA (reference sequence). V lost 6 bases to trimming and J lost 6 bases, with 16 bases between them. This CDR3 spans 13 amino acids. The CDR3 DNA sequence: TGCAGTGCCAGGTGGGAGGTCACGGATACGCAGTATTTT. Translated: CSARWEVTDTQYF.

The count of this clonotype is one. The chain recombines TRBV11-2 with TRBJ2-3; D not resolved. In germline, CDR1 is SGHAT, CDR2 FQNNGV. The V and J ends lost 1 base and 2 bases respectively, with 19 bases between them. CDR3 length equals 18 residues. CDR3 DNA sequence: TGTGCCAGCAGCTTAGGACCTTGGGCCAAAACCCTCACAGATACGCAGTATTTT. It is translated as CASSLGPWAKTLTDTQYF.

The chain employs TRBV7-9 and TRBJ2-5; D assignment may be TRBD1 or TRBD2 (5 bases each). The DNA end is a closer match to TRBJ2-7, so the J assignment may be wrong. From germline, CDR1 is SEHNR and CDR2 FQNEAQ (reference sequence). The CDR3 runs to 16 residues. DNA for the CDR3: TGTGCCAGCAGCTTAGAAAGTCGGACGGGGACGACCGAGCAGTACTTC. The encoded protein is CASSLESRTGTTEQYF.

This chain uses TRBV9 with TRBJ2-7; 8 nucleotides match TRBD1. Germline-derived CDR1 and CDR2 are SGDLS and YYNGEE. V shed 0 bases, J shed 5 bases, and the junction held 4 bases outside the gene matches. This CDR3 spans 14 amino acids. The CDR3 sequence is CASSVDRGAHEQYF. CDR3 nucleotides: TGTGCCAGCAGCGTAGACAGGGGGGCCCACGAGCAGTACTTC.

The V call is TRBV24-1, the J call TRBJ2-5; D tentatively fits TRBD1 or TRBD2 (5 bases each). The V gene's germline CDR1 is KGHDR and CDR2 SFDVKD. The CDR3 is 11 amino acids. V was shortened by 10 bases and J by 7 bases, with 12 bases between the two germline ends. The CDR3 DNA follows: TGTGCCACGCAGAGTGGGGGGACCCAGTACTTC. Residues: CATQSGGTQYF.

The CDR3 sequence: CASSVEGLRFPDTQYF. In nucleotides, the CDR3 is TGTGCCAGCAGCGTAGAGGGACTCAGGTTTCCAGATACGCAGTATTTT. The chain joins TRBV9 to TRBJ2-3, with D tentatively TRBD2 (6 bases). Germline assignment: CDR1 SGDLS and CDR2 YYNGEE. Trimming stripped 0 bases from V and 4 bases from J, with 15 bases between. This CDR3 is 16 amino acids long.

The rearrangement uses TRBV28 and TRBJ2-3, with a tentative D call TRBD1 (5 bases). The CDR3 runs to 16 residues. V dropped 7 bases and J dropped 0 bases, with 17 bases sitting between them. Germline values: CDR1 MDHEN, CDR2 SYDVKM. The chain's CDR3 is CASTDAGIVSTDTQYF. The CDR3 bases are TGTGCCAGCACTGACGCAGGGATAGTTAGCACAGATACGCAGTATTTT.

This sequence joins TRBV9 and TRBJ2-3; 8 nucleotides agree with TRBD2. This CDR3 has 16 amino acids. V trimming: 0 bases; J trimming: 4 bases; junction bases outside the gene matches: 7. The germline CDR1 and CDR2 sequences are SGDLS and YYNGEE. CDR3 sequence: CASSVALAGRSDTQYF. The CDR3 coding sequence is TGTGCCAGCAGCGTAGCTTTAGCGGGACGTTCAGATACGCAGTATTTT.

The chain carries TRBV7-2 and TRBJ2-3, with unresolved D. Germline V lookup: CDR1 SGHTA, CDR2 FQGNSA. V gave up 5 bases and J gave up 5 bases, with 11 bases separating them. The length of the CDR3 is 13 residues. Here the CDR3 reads CTSSVGYGDTQYF. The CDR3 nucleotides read TGTACCAGCAGCGTGGGTTACGGAGATACGCAGTATTTT.

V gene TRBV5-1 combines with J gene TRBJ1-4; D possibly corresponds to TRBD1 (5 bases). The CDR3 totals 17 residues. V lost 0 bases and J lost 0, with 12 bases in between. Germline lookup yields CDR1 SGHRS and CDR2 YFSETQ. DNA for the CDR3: TGCGCCAGCAGCTTGGGGGCCAGGGCCGCAACTAATGAAAAACTGTTTTTT. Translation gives CASSLGARAATNEKLFF.

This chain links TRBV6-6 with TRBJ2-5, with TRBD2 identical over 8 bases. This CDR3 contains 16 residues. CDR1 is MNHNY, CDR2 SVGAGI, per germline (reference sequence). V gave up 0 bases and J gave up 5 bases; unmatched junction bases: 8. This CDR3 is CASSYSASGSRETQYF. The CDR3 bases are TGTGCCAGCAGTTACTCGGCTAGCGGGTCGCGGGAGACCCAGTACTTC.

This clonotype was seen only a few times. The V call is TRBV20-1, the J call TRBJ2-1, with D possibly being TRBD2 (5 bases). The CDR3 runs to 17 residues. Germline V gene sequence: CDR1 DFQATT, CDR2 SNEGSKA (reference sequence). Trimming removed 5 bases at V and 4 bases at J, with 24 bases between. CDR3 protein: CSAGSREGHAGYNEQFF. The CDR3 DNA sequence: TGCAGTGCTGGAAGCCGGGAAGGGCACGCCGGTTACAATGAGCAGTTCTTC.

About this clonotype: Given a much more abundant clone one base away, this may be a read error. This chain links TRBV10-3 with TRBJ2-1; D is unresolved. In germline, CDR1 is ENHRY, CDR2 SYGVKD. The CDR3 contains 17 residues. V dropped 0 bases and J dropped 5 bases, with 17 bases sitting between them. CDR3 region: CAISESMKGSRDNEQFF. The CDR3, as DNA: TGTGCCATCAGTGAGTCGATGAAGGGCAGTAGAGACAATGAGCAGTTCTTC.

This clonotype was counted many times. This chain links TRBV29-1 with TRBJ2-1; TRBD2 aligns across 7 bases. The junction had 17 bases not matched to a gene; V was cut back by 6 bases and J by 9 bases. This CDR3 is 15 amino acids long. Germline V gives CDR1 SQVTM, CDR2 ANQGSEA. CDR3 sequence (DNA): TGCAGCGTCACGAAGGGTCAGCGGGACTATCTTGAGCAGTTCTTC. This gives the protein CSVTKGQRDYLEQFF.

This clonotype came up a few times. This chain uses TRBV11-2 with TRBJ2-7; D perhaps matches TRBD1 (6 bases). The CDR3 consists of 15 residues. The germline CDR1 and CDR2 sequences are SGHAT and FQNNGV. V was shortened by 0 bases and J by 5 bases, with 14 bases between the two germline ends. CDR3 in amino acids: CASSLEAGWGHEQYF. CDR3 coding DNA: TGTGCCAGCAGCTTAGAGGCAGGCTGGGGGCACGAGCAGTACTTC.

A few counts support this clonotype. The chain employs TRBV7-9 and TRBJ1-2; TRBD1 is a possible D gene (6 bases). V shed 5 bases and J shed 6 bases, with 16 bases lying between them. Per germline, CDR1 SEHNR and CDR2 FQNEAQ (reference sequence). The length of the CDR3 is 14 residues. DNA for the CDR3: TGTGCCAGCAGCACGGAATACAGGGTAGATGGCTACACCTTC. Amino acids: CASSTEYRVDGYTF.

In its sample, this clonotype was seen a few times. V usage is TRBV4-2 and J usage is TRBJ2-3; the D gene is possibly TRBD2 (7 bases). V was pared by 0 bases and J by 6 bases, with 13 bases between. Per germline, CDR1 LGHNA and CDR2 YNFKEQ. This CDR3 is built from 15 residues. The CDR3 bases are TGTGCCAGCAGCCAAGAGGGGGGGGGCCGGGATACGCAGTATTTT. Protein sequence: CASSQEGGGRDTQYF.

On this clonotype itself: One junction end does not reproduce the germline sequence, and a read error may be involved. The CDR3: CATSGYPGTAYYGHTF. CDR3 in DNA: TGTGCCACCAGTGGGTACCCCGGGACAGCATATTATGGCCACACCTTC. The rearrangement uses TRBV24-1 and TRBJ1-2, with 7 bases aligning to TRBD1. In germline, CDR1 is KGHDR, CDR2 SFDVKD. This CDR3 is 16 amino acids long.

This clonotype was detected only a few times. The CDR3 coding sequence is TGTGCCAGCGAGGGCTCCTATAATTCACCCCTCCACTTT. Amino acids: CASEGSYNSPLHF. This chain links TRBV6-1 with TRBJ1-6; D not certain. CDR1 is MNHNS and CDR2 is SASEGT in the germline V gene. V lost 8 bases to trimming and J lost 0 bases, with 5 bases between them. The CDR3 consists of 13 residues.

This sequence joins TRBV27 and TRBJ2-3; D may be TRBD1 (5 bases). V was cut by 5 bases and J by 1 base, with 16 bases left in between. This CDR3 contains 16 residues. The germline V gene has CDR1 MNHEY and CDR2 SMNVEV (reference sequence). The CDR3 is CASSPLVGRRTDTQYF. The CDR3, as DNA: TGTGCCAGCAGTCCCCTCGTGGGGCGTCGCACAGATACGCAGTATTTT.

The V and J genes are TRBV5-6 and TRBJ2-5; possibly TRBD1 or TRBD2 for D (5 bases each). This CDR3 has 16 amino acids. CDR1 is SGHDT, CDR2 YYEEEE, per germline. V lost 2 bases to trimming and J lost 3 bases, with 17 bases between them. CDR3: CASSFWGRGKEETQYF. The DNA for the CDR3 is TGTGCCAGCAGCTTCTGGGGACGTGGTAAAGAAGAGACCCAGTACTTC.